Below are 20 T cell receptor beta chains sequenced from a single sample in a study of blood T cell repertoires in COVID-19. TCRdb's table, derived via immunoSEQ multiplex PCR, lists solely in-frame clones and lacks some. This sample has fewer than 250,000 clones, with over 70% found just once. Sequencing was performed on peripheral blood. These TCRs come from a woman aged 50 to 60 with acute or convalescent COVID-19.

The V call is TRBV10-3, the J call TRBJ2-1; 9 bases map to TRBD2. The V segment lost 1 base and the J segment 7 bases; nucleotides outside the gene matches: 8. Germline lookup yields CDR1 ENHRY and CDR2 SYGVKD. The length of the CDR3 is 16 residues. CDR3 protein: CAISELAGESGNEQFF. In nucleotides, the CDR3 is TGTGCCATCAGTGAGTTAGCGGGAGAGAGTGGGAATGAGCAGTTCTTC.

The rearrangement links TRBV2 to TRBJ1-3; D remains ambiguous. V lost 7 bases to trimming and J lost 2 bases, with 12 bases between them. The CDR3 loop spans 14 amino acids. From germline, CDR1 is SNHLY and CDR2 FYNNEI. CDR3 nucleotides: TGTGCCAGCAAGGAGGCAGGCCCTGGAAACACCATATATTTT. It yields the protein CASKEAGPGNTIYF. The full variable domain, with the rest looked up from reference TRBV2 and TRBJ1-3, is EPEVTQTPSHQVTQMGQEVILRCVPISNHLYFYWYRQILGQKVEFLVSFYNNEISEKSEIFDDQFSVERPDGSNFTLKIRSTKLEDSAMYFCASKEAGPGNTIYFGEGSWLTVV.

The rearrangement links TRBV5-1 to TRBJ1-2, with 7 bases fitting TRBD1. Unmatched junction bases numbered 3, after V lost 4 bases and J lost 3 bases. This CDR3 comprises 13 residues. Germline lookup yields CDR1 SGHRS and CDR2 YFSETQ. The CDR3: CASSLGGYYGYTF. CDR3 DNA sequence: TGCGCCAGCAGCCTAGGGGGCTACTATGGCTACACCTTC.

The chain combines TRBV28 with TRBJ2-7; 10 nucleotides agree with TRBD1. Per the germline V gene, CDR1 is MDHEN and CDR2 is SYDVKM. The J segment lost 2 bases and the V segment lost 10 bases, leaving 14 bases of the junction unmatched. The CDR3 is 16 residues long. The CDR3 DNA follows: TGTGCCACCTTATCCGTACCCGGGACAGGGGCCTACGAGCAGTACTTC. It codes for CATLSVPGTGAYEQYF.

V is TRBV4-1 and J is TRBJ2-5; D is perhaps TRBD2 (6 bases). This CDR3 region has 17 residues. The germline V gene encodes CDR1 MGHRA and CDR2 YSYEKL. V was shortened by 0 bases and J by 7 bases, with 21 bases between the two germline ends. CDR3 coding DNA: TGCGCCAGCAGCCAAGATCGGTGGGGACTCCGGGGGAGGACCCAGTACTTC. It encodes CASSQDRWGLRGRTQYF.

The V and J genes are TRBV7-9 and TRBJ2-5; 7 bases agree with TRBD1. The CDR3 spans 14 residues. Unmatched junction bases numbered 12, after V lost 5 bases and J lost 9 bases. Germline loops: CDR1 SEHNR, CDR2 FQNEAQ (reference sequence). CDR3 sequence: CASSAGTDVRAQYF. The CDR3 region has the DNA TGTGCCAGCAGCGCAGGGACAGATGTTCGGGCCCAGTACTTC.

This chain connects TRBV30 to TRBJ2-5; D may be TRBD2 (6 bases). The CDR3 is made up of 17 amino acids. V lost 3 bases and J lost 2, with 22 bases in between. Per the germline V gene, CDR1 is GTSNPN and CDR2 is SVGIG (reference sequence). Written as DNA, the CDR3 is TGTGCCTGGAGAACCCCCACTAGCTCAGAGTATCAAGAGACCCAGTACTTC. Amino acid sequence: CAWRTPTSSEYQETQYF.

CDR3 region: CASSGRENTQYF. CDR3 sequence (DNA): TGTGCCAGCAGTGGGCGGGAGAATACGCAGTATTTT. The rearrangement joins TRBV9 to TRBJ2-3; 7 positions agree with TRBD2. Per the germline V gene, CDR1 is SGDLS and CDR2 is YYNGEE. There are 12 residues in the CDR3. V lost 5 bases, J lost 7 bases, and 4 bases stayed unmatched.

The rearrangement uses TRBV4-2 and TRBJ2-7, with 7 bases matching TRBD2. The V and J ends lost 0 bases and 7 bases, in that order; junction bases with no gene match: 12. This CDR3 spans 16 amino acids. Germline CDR1 and CDR2: LGHNA and YNFKEQ. In DNA, the CDR3 is TGTGCCAGCAGCCAAGAAAGTTCAGCGGGATCATATGAGCAGTACTTC. Its translation is CASSQESSAGSYEQYF.

This sequence joins TRBV11-3 and TRBJ2-1; tentatively, D is TRBD1 (5 bases). CDR3 length equals 12 residues. Per germline, CDR1 SGHNT and CDR2 YENEEA. V lost 5 bases to trimming and J lost 11 bases, with 13 bases between them. This chain's CDR3 is CASSPRGSQQFF. In DNA form, the CDR3 reads TGTGCCAGCAGCCCAAGGGGCTCGCAGCAGTTCTTC.

This clone showed up just a few times. The genes are TRBV6-1 and TRBJ2-7; 7 bases are a match to TRBD2. V was clipped by 1 base and J by 4 bases; unmatched bases: 13. The germline CDR1 and CDR2 sequences are MNHNS and SASEGT. The length of the CDR3 is 17 residues. The CDR3 nucleotides read TGTGCCAGCAGTGAAGACCGTGTCGGGGGGTATCGTTACGAGCAGTACTTC. This translates into CASSEDRVGGYRYEQYF.

The CDR3 sequence is CASSLVVGGTGELFF. In DNA, the CDR3 is TGTGCCAGCAGTTTGGTAGTGGGGGGAACCGGGGAGCTGTTTTTT. The chain couples TRBV28 to TRBJ2-2; D is perhaps TRBD2 (6 bases). Germline values: CDR1 MDHEN, CDR2 SYDVKM. This CDR3 has 15 amino acids. The ends were cut back, 3 bases at V and 5 bases at J, with 13 bases in the middle.

The chain combines TRBV4-2 with TRBJ2-1; D ambiguous. The V gene's germline CDR1 is LGHNA and CDR2 YNFKEQ. The CDR3 consists of 16 residues. V was shortened by 3 bases and J by 6 bases, with 18 bases between the two germline ends. The chain's CDR3 is CASSQSRESRSNEQFF. Written as DNA, the CDR3 is TGTGCCAGCAGCCAGTCTCGAGAGAGTCGCTCCAATGAGCAGTTCTTC.

The V and J genes are TRBV19 and TRBJ1-3; D not resolved. In germline, CDR1 is LNHDA, CDR2 SQIVND (reference sequence). V was shortened by 6 bases and J by 0 bases, with 15 bases between the two germline ends. This CDR3 is 16 amino acids long. CDR3 region: CASSPRHFLSGNTIYF. The CDR3, as DNA: TGTGCCAGTAGCCCAAGACATTTTCTCTCTGGAAACACCATATATTTT.

The V gene is TRBV24-1, the J gene TRBJ2-7, with TRBD1 identical over 7 bases. The CDR3 runs 11 residues. Germline V gives CDR1 KGHDR, CDR2 SFDVKD. The V segment lost 4 bases and the J segment 11 bases; nucleotides outside the gene matches: 4. The CDR3 DNA reads TGTGCCACCAGTGAGGACAGGTTGAAGTACTTC. Translated: CATSEDRLKYF.

The chain has TRBV7-3 and TRBJ2-2; D is possibly TRBD2 (6 bases). V lost 4 bases to trimming and J lost 7 bases, with 13 bases between them. Per the germline V gene, CDR1 is SGHTA and CDR2 is FQGTGA. The CDR3 has 14 residues. This CDR3 reads CASSSPKAGGELFF. CDR3 DNA sequence: TGTGCCAGCAGCTCCCCTAAAGCGGGCGGGGAGCTGTTTTTT.

The chain is built from TRBV3-1 (or the pseudogene TRBV3-2) and TRBJ2-1; D may be TRBD2 (6 bases). The V end lost 0 bases, the J end lost 8 bases, and 17 bases lay between the germline ends. The CDR3 is 16 residues long. CDR1 LGHDT and CDR2 YNNKEL come from the germline V gene (reference sequence). The CDR3 coding sequence is TGTGCCAGCAGCCAAGAACTAGCTGGAGTCAGGGATGAGCAGTTCTTC. This sequence encodes CASSQELAGVRDEQFF.

In its sample, this clone was seen once. V and J are TRBV28 and TRBJ1-1; D is unclear. The V gene's germline CDR1 is MDHEN and CDR2 SYDVKM. Trimming shortened V by 3 bases and J by 0 bases, and 5 bases separated the two germline ends. The CDR3 loop spans 13 amino acids. CDR3 in amino acids: CASSFDLNTEAFF. For the CDR3, the DNA is TGTGCCAGCAGTTTCGACTTGAACACTGAAGCTTTCTTT.

The chain employs TRBV7-9 and TRBJ2-5; D is possibly TRBD2 (6 bases). Per the germline V gene, CDR1 is SEHNR and CDR2 is FQNEAQ (reference sequence). The CDR3 is made up of 18 amino acids. V was shortened by 1 base and J by 2 bases, with 20 bases between the two germline ends. The chain's CDR3 is CASSLEGIAGLLQETQYF. The CDR3 region has the DNA TGTGCCAGCAGCTTAGAGGGTATTGCGGGGCTCCTGCAAGAGACCCAGTACTTC.

V gene TRBV19 combines with J gene TRBJ2-7; D might be TRBD2 (5 bases). Per germline, CDR1 LNHDA and CDR2 SQIVND (reference sequence). Trimming removed 5 bases from V and 0 bases from J, with 11 bases in between. The CDR3 consists of 14 residues. CDR3 nucleotide sequence: TGTGCCAGTAGTCGAGGGCCCGGCTCCTACGAGCAGTACTTC. It encodes CASSRGPGSYEQYF. The full variable domain, its missing parts supplied by reference TRBV19 and TRBJ2-7, is DGGITQSPKYLFRKEGQNVTLSCEQNLNHDAMYWYRQDPGQGLRLIYYSQIVNDFQKGDIAEGYSVSREKKESFPLTVTSAQKNPTAFYLCASSRGPGSYEQYFGPGTRLTVT.